This TCR beta chain derives from a study of blood T cell repertoires in COVID-19. Per germline, CDR1 DFQATT and CDR2 SNEGSKA (reference sequence). This CDR3 region has 11 residues. V lost 6 bases and J lost 2, with 7 bases in between. Some clones are missing from TCRdb's copy, which holds only in-frame ones; the method was immunoSEQ multiplex PCR. The table includes about 180,000 clones, more than 75% detected once. The sequenced material came from peripheral blood. This TCR derives from a woman in her sixties or seventies with acute or convalescent COVID-19. The V gene is TRBV20-1, the J gene TRBJ1-1; D unresolved. CDR3 residues: CSARENTEAFF. The CDR3, as DNA: TGCAGTGCCCGGGAAAACACTGAAGCTTTCTTT.